This TCR beta chain was identified during a study of blood T cell repertoires in COVID-19. As for the study in general: The study drew acute and convalescent COVID-19 samples from the United States, Italy and Spain.

Enrolment of Seattle patients took place during active infection, and they were followed longitudinally. This CDR3 spans 15 amino acids. Trimming cost V 4 bases and J 5 bases; bases outside gene matches: 6. The V gene's germline CDR1 is SGDLS and CDR2 YYNGEE. In the original processing: Nucleated cell number was recorded as an estimate derived from reference gene primer amplification. Data came from immunoSEQ multiplex PCR; TCRdb stores just in-frame clones and leaves some out. V and J calls and clone size come straight from that table; D and trimming were deduced from the DNA. The profile shows 440,000 or so clones, 89% of them singletons.

The sequence was obtained from a woman aged 40-49 years with COVID-19, enrolled during active disease. The chain carries TRBV9 and TRBJ2-2; 9 bases fit TRBD1. What was sequenced was peripheral blood. CDR3 in amino acids: CASSNRDRETGELFF. CDR3 nucleotides: TGTGCCAGCAGCAACCGGGACAGGGAGACCGGGGAGCTGTTTTTT.